The 31 T cell receptor beta chains listed next were all sequenced from one sample in a study of T cells after yellow fever vaccination. TCRdb passed the 5' RACE reads through MiXCR, listing each CDR3 protein once. The table includes hundreds of thousands of distinct CDR3 sequences, roughly 5.6% detected once. The sequenced sample was CD4+ T cells sorted from PBMCs, obtained on the day of the yellow fever booster vaccination. The receptors shown here come from a man aged 18-30 years who received the YFV17D yellow fever vaccine.

The table lists this clonotype with a few counts. The V gene is TRBV20-1, the J gene TRBJ2-1; TRBD1 agrees at 8 bases. With V trimmed by 6 bases and J by 7 bases, 17 bases remained unmatched. CDR3 size: 16 residues. The germline CDR1 and CDR2 sequences are DFQATT and SNEGSKA (reference sequence). The CDR3 here is CSASIDERTGRNEQFF. CDR3 in DNA: TGCAGTGCCAGCATTGACGAGCGGACAGGGAGAAATGAGCAGTTCTTC.

This clonotype was detected many times. V and J are TRBV7-2 and TRBJ2-5; D ambiguous. Germline assignment: CDR1 SGHTA and CDR2 FQGNSA. Trimming pared 2 bases from V and 7 bases from J, leaving 14 bases between. This CDR3 is 14 amino acids long. CDR3 in amino acids: CASSLPLSKGTQYF. In DNA, the CDR3 is TGTGCCAGCAGCTTACCCCTATCTAAAGGGACCCAGTACTTC. The variable domain in full, with the rest retrieved from reference TRBV7-2 and TRBJ2-5, is GAGVSQSPSNKVTEKGKDVELRCDPISGHTALYWYRQSLGQGLEFLIYFQGNSAPDKSGLPSDRFSAERTGGSVSTLTIQRTQQEDSAVYLCASSLPLSKGTQYFGPGTRLLVL.

This clonotype was counted at least ten times. The genes are TRBV18 and TRBJ2-1; 9 nucleotides line up with TRBD2. The CDR3 is 16 residues long. V dropped 3 bases and J dropped 8; count of bases not matched to a gene: 11. CDR1 and CDR2 (germline): KGHSH, LQKENI. DNA for the CDR3: TGTGCCAGCTCACCGGCGACTAGCGGCCCCTGGGATGAGCAGTTCTTC. Its protein is CASSPATSGPWDEQFF.

This clonotype occurred many times. The chain recombines TRBV7-2 with TRBJ2-5, with TRBD1 as a possible D gene (5 bases). The germline V gene has CDR1 SGHTA and CDR2 FQGNSA. With 3 bases removed from V and 7 bases from J, the gap between germline ends came to 12 bases. This CDR3 spans 13 amino acids. The CDR3 loop reads CASSFSPRGTQYF. Here the CDR3 DNA reads TGTGCCAGCAGCTTCAGTCCTAGGGGGACCCAGTACTTC.

On this clonotype: A junction boundary mismatches the germline segment, possibly from a read error. This rearrangement joins TRBV7-2 to TRBJ2-2; 8 bases line up with TRBD2. The CDR3 is 16 residues long. Germline V lookup: CDR1 SGHTA, CDR2 FQGNSA. The chain's CDR3 is CASGPLRGGNPGELFF. CDR3 DNA sequence: TGTGCCAGCGGACCATTGCGCGGGGGGAACCCCGGGGAGCTGTTTTTT.

There are many counts of this clonotype. The V and J genes are TRBV7-2 and TRBJ1-1; 8 bases align to TRBD1. J lost 4 bases, V lost 2 bases, and 9 bases had no gene match. The CDR3 sequence is 16 residues long. CDR1 SGHTA and CDR2 FQGNSA come from the germline V gene. CDR3 protein: CASSLYRGARGTEAFF. The DNA for the CDR3 is TGTGCCAGCAGCTTATACAGGGGGGCTCGGGGCACTGAAGCTTTCTTT.

This clonotype has at least ten counts. This chain uses TRBV12-3 or TRBV12-4 with TRBJ1-2; no firm D call. The CDR3 is made up of 16 amino acids. V was shortened by 3 bases and J by 0 bases, with 14 bases between the two germline ends. The CDR3 loop reads CASSLGRGPANYGYTF. The CDR3 coding sequence is TGTGCCAGCAGTTTGGGTCGAGGACCCGCTAACTATGGCTACACCTTC.

This clonotype appeared a few times. The chain couples TRBV10-3 to TRBJ2-3, with TRBD2 matching 7 bases. Germline CDR1 ENHRY, CDR2 SYGVKD. This CDR3 has 12 amino acids. The junction had 6 bases not matched to a gene; V was cut back by 11 bases and J by 4 bases. The CDR3 DNA is TGTGCCTCACGGGGGGAGCCAGATACGCAGTATTTT. Translated: CASRGEPDTQYF.

This clonotype was recorded a few times. V gene TRBV20-1 combines with J gene TRBJ2-6; D gene ambiguous. V gave up 7 bases and J gave up 4 bases, with 14 bases separating them. The CDR3 is made up of 14 amino acids. CDR1 and CDR2 (germline): DFQATT, SNEGSKA (reference sequence). CDR3 sequence reads: CSGKLNPGANVLTF. The CDR3 bases are TGCAGTGGCAAGCTTAACCCGGGGGCCAACGTCCTGACTTTC.

This clonotype was observed a handful of times. The J gene is TRBJ2-1, the V gene TRBV7-2; a weak D match, TRBD1 (5 bases). V gave up 4 bases and J gave up 8 bases, with 12 bases separating them. CDR1 SGHTA and CDR2 FQGNSA come from the germline V gene. CDR3 size: 13 residues. The DNA for the CDR3 is TGTGCCAGCAGCTCCACGACAGATCATGAGCAGTTCTTC. Translating it yields CASSSTTDHEQFF.

The chain has TRBV7-9 and TRBJ2-7; D unresolved. V was pared by 6 bases and J by 0 bases, with 15 bases between. There are 15 residues in the CDR3. CDR1 SEHNR and CDR2 FQNEAQ come from the germline V gene (reference sequence). The CDR3 bases are TGTGCCAGCAGTCCTCATGGACCGAGCTCCTACGAGCAGTACTTC. Amino acid sequence: CASSPHGPSSYEQYF. Together with reference TRBV7-9 and TRBJ2-7, the CDR3 gives the full variable domain: DTGVSQNPRHKITKRGQNVTFRCDPISEHNRLYWYRQTLGQGPEFLTYFQNEAQLEKSRLLSDRFSAERPKGSFSTLEIQRTEQGDSAMYLCASSPHGPSSYEQYFGPGTRLTVT.

In this sample, this clonotype turned up many times. The V gene is TRBV12-3 or TRBV12-4, the J gene TRBJ2-7; D is undetermined. This CDR3 is 12 amino acids long. Trimming removed 3 bases at V and 1 base at J, with 4 bases between. The CDR3 region is CASSFESYEQYF. In DNA, the CDR3 is TGTGCCAGCAGTTTCGAATCCTACGAGCAGTACTTC.

This clonotype was recorded many times. The V and J genes are TRBV5-5 and TRBJ2-3, with 8 bases matching TRBD1. With 4 bases clipped from V and 3 bases from J, the junction kept 7 bases outside the gene matches. Germline assignment: CDR1 SGHKS and CDR2 YYEKEE (reference sequence). The CDR3 loop spans 15 amino acids. CDR3 sequence (DNA): TGTGCCAGCAGCAGCAGGGGGCTGGGGACAGATACGCAGTATTTT. This encodes CASSSRGLGTDTQYF.

V usage is TRBV27 and J usage is TRBJ2-2, with 7 bases aligning to TRBD1. The CDR3 sequence is 14 residues long. The germline CDR1 and CDR2 sequences are MNHEY and SMNVEV (reference sequence). Trimming removed 4 bases from V and 6 bases from J; junction bases left unmatched: 5. CDR3: CASSWNRGPGELFF. CDR3 coding DNA: TGTGCCAGCAGTTGGAACAGGGGCCCCGGGGAGCTGTTTTTT.

This clonotype occurred a few times. The rearrangement links TRBV6-2 or TRBV6-3 to TRBJ1-5; D is perhaps TRBD1 (5 bases). This CDR3 has 16 residues. Germline loops: CDR1 MNHEY, CDR2 SVGEGT. V lost 1 base and J lost 1, with 11 bases in between. This chain's CDR3 is CASSYLGVDSNQPQHF. CDR3 DNA: TGTGCCAGCAGTTACTTGGGGGTCGACAGCAATCAGCCCCAGCATTTT.

In its sample, this clonotype was seen a few times. V gene TRBV10-3 combines with J gene TRBJ1-5, with no clear D. Deletions cut 0 bases from V and 6 bases from J, with 6 bases between. CDR1 is ENHRY, CDR2 SYGVKD, per germline. CDR3 length: 13 amino acids. The CDR3, as DNA: TGTGCCATCAGTGAGTCGGTGGGTCAGCCCCAGCATTTT. It codes for CAISESVGQPQHF.

There are a few counts of this clonotype. The V call is TRBV29-1, the J call TRBJ2-3; TRBD2 aligns across 12 bases. The V and J ends lost 7 bases and 2 bases, in that order; junction bases with no gene match: 4. This CDR3 has 14 residues. Germline V lookup: CDR1 SQVTM, CDR2 ANQGSEA. The CDR3 DNA is TGCAGCGGTCGGACTAGCGGGGTCACAGATACGCAGTATTTT. This encodes CSGRTSGVTDTQYF.

In its sample, this clonotype was seen a few times. The J gene is TRBJ1-2, the V gene TRBV20-1; TRBD1 is a possible D gene (6 bases). This CDR3 is 15 amino acids long. Germline V gives CDR1 DFQATT, CDR2 SNEGSKA (reference sequence). Trimming took off 4 bases at V and 7 bases at J, with 22 bases between the two ends. DNA for the CDR3: TGCAGTGCTAATGCATTTCAAAGGGGGGTGGGTGGCTACACCTTC. It yields the protein CSANAFQRGVGGYTF.

This chain uses TRBV27 with TRBJ2-1; possibly TRBD1 for D (7 bases). Germline assignment: CDR1 MNHEY and CDR2 SMNVEV (reference sequence). This CDR3 is built from 15 residues. Trimming left V 3 bases short and J 3 bases short, with 12 bases between. Here the CDR3 DNA reads TGTGCCAGCAGTTTCAGGGGGGTAGGCTACAATGAGCAGTTCTTC. Translation: CASSFRGVGYNEQFF.

J is TRBJ1-2 and V is TRBV5-1; maybe TRBD1 (5 bases). The germline V gene encodes CDR1 SGHRS and CDR2 YFSETQ. This CDR3 region has 14 residues. The V end lost 2 bases, the J end lost 0 bases, and 8 bases lay between the germline ends. The CDR3 DNA sequence: TGCGCCAGCAGCTTAGGGACCGCTAACTATGGCTACACCTTC. Its protein product is CASSLGTANYGYTF.

There are many counts of this clonotype. V usage is TRBV19 and J usage is TRBJ2-1; D may be TRBD1 (6 bases). Per the germline V gene, CDR1 is LNHDA and CDR2 is SQIVND (reference sequence). V shed 3 bases and J shed 2 bases, with 11 bases lying between them. This CDR3 has 15 residues. The DNA for the CDR3 is TGTGCCAGTAGTATTGGGTGGACAGCCTACAATGAGCAGTTCTTC. It is translated as CASSIGWTAYNEQFF.

The chain couples TRBV29-1 to TRBJ2-5; tentatively, D is TRBD1 (6 bases). Germline-derived CDR1 and CDR2 are SQVTM and ANQGSEA. V gave up 6 bases and J gave up 7 bases, with 18 bases separating them. This CDR3 is built from 13 residues. This CDR3 reads CSVRQQGLVTQYF. CDR3 bases: TGCAGCGTCCGTCAACAGGGTCTGGTGACCCAGTACTTC.

This clonotype has ten or more counts. The chain employs TRBV4-1 and TRBJ1-5; D ambiguous. CDR1 is MGHRA and CDR2 is YSYEKL in the germline V gene. V shed 3 bases and J shed 5 bases, with 8 bases lying between them. This CDR3 has 13 amino acids. CDR3 loop: CASSQAVHQPQHF. The CDR3 coding sequence is TGCGCCAGCAGCCAGGCGGTACATCAGCCCCAGCATTTT.

This clonotype came up many times. The chain recombines TRBV5-1 with TRBJ2-5, with 8 nucleotides matching TRBD2. V was pared by 0 bases and J by 4 bases, with 5 bases of the junction left unmatched. The CDR3 has 15 amino acids. Germline V gene sequence: CDR1 SGHRS, CDR2 YFSETQ. The CDR3 protein is CASSLDSGGLETQYF. The CDR3 coding sequence is TGCGCCAGCAGCTTGGACAGCGGGGGACTAGAGACCCAGTACTTC. Filled out from reference TRBV5-1 and TRBJ2-5, the complete variable domain reads KAGVTQTPRYLIKTRGQQVTLSCSPISGHRSVSWYQQTPGQGLQFLFEYFSETQRNKGNFPGRFSGRQFSNSRSEMNVSTLELGDSALYLCASSLDSGGLETQYFGPGTRLLVL.

The chain is built from TRBV6-5 and TRBJ1-1; D is perhaps TRBD1 (5 bases). CDR1 and CDR2 from the germline V gene are MNHEY and SVGAGI. The CDR3 is made up of 13 amino acids. V was cut by 10 bases and J by 1 base, with 13 bases left in between. The CDR3 nucleotides are TGTGCCACGAAGGGGATGGAGAACACTGAAGCTTTCTTT. Its translation is CATKGMENTEAFF.

The V and J genes are TRBV6-6 and TRBJ2-5, with TRBD1 matching 12 bases. The trim removed 4 bases at V and 2 bases at J, leaving 14 bases unmatched. The CDR3 extends over 19 amino acids. Per the germline V gene, CDR1 is MNHNY and CDR2 is SVGAGI (reference sequence). This CDR3 reads CASSLIPGQGAGRQETQYF. The DNA for the CDR3 is TGTGCCAGCAGTTTAATACCGGGACAGGGGGCGGGTCGGCAAGAGACCCAGTACTTC.

The sample holds a few counts of this clonotype. This sequence joins TRBV6-2 or TRBV6-3 and TRBJ1-4, with a tentative D call TRBD1 (6 bases). Deletions cut 6 bases from V and 4 bases from J, with 15 bases between. This CDR3 is built from 15 residues. The germline V gene has CDR1 MNHEY and CDR2 SVGEGT. The CDR3 bases are TGTGCCAGCAGACCCGCGGGGGCCCTTAATGAAAAACTGTTTTTT. As protein: CASRPAGALNEKLFF.

This clonotype was found a few times. This sequence joins TRBV6-5 and TRBJ2-3; D is unclear. Germline V gives CDR1 MNHEY, CDR2 SVGAGI. V was pared by 8 bases and J by 1 base, with 13 bases between. The CDR3 has 14 residues. CDR3 in DNA: TGTGCCAGCGTAGGAAGCCGAGGCACAGATACGCAGTATTTT. Protein sequence: CASVGSRGTDTQYF.

The CDR3 loop is CASSPGSTQETQYF. In DNA, the CDR3 is TGCGCCAGCAGCCCAGGGAGTACCCAAGAGACCCAGTACTTC. The chain has TRBV5-1 and TRBJ2-5; either TRBD1 or TRBD2 may supply D (5 bases each). This CDR3 contains 14 residues. The germline V gene has CDR1 SGHRS and CDR2 YFSETQ. Trimming shortened V by 4 bases and J by 1 base, and 11 bases separated the two germline ends.

J is TRBJ2-5 and V is TRBV4-2, with D possibly matching TRBD1 (5 bases). The CDR3 extends over 14 amino acids. Trimming shortened V by 0 bases and J by 7 bases, and 12 bases separated the two germline ends. Looked up from germline, CDR1 is LGHNA and CDR2 is YNFKEQ. CDR3 sequence: CASSQDWRQRTQYF. CDR3 DNA sequence: TGTGCCAGCAGCCAAGATTGGAGACAGCGGACCCAGTACTTC.

This clonotype was recorded at least ten times. V usage is TRBV5-1 and J usage is TRBJ2-1; 8 bases match TRBD2. This CDR3 is built from 14 residues. The trim removed 6 bases at V and 5 bases at J, leaving 7 bases unmatched. Germline V lookup: CDR1 SGHRS, CDR2 YFSETQ. CDR3 in amino acids: CASKALAENNEQFF. The CDR3 DNA follows: TGCGCCAGCAAGGCACTAGCGGAAAACAATGAGCAGTTCTTC.